The entry below gives a single TCR beta chain sequence along with its context. These data belong to a study of spatial heterogeneity in lung cancer. For the study at large: Sequences of the beta chain were consistently detected in greater numbers than alpha-chain sequences. The average appearance count of each unique TCR and UMI combination in raw reads was more than 9.5.

TCR cDNA molecules each carried a unique molecular identifier. TCRdb re-called the 5' RACE reads through MiXCR, storing one row per CDR3 protein. This table has around 3,500 distinct CDR3 sequences, around 30% appearing once. The CDR3 runs 16 residues. Trimming pared 6 bases from V and 4 bases from J, leaving 18 bases between. Germline-derived CDR1 and CDR2 are SNHLY and FYNNEI. Time point specified: sample taken at primary tumor resection. In each case, whole RNA from tumor, nontumor lung or frozen PBMC was sequenced unsorted. This receptor was obtained from a male donor with early-stage non-small cell lung cancer. The chain has TRBV2 and TRBJ2-2, with D tentatively TRBD1 (9 bases). The sample consisted of normal lung tissue next to the tumor, taken at surgery. CDR3: CASSLSGTGITGELFF. The CDR3 nucleotides read TGTGCCAGCAGCCTTAGCGGGACAGGGATCACCGGGGAGCTGTTTTTT.